In its sample, the clone carrying this TCR beta chain was seen a few times. Its antigen is unidentified. This sample is drawn from a study of cytomegalovirus exposure and HLA in healthy donors. Overall study findings and caveats: The tendency of first-cohort TCR clusters to co-occur in the roughly 120 validation repertoires was identified by a subsequent analysis.

The V and J ends lost 3 bases and 2 bases respectively, with 8 bases between them. The CDR3 has 15 amino acids. The germline V gene encodes CDR1 LNHDA and CDR2 SQIVND (reference sequence). Profiled with immunoSEQ multiplex PCR; TCRdb holds only in-frame clones, not every one. The sample has around 200,000 clones, about 90% seen once. This chain joins TRBV19 and TRBJ2-6; no reliable D call. This clonotype was sampled from a woman between 18 and 30 years old in good health and CMV-seronegative. Material: PBMCs. Written as DNA, the CDR3 is TGTGCCAGTAGTATCGACCGGGCTGGGGCCAACGTCCTGACTTTC. This sequence encodes CASSIDRAGANVLTF.